A single sample gave rise to the 5 T cell receptor beta chains below, sequenced in a study of OX40 agonist ivuxolimab in advanced cancers. TCRdb's copy holds only in-frame clones and misses some; the assay was immunoSEQ multiplex PCR. The profile covers roughly 90,000 clones, with approximately 91% appearing a single time and approximately 0.7% taken by the ten largest. The sequencing here drew on CD4+ or CD8+ T cells sorted from blood, taken in a trial of the OX40 agonist ivuxolimab. Receptors originate from an adult with an advanced solid tumor such as melanoma, head and neck, liver or kidney cancer.

The V call is TRBV6-1, the J call TRBJ1-6; 8 bases fit TRBD1. With 3 bases clipped from V and 8 bases from J, the junction kept 6 bases outside the gene matches. This CDR3 comprises 15 residues. The germline gives CDR1 MNHNS, CDR2 SASEGT. The CDR3 sequence: CASSEGQGADSPLHF. The CDR3 DNA is TGTGCCAGCAGTGAGGGGCAGGGGGCTGATTCACCCCTCCACTTT.

The chain's CDR3 is CASGETGLTNYGYTF. The DNA of the CDR3 is TGTGCCAGTGGAGAGACAGGGCTAACTAACTATGGCTACACCTTC. V gene TRBV19 combines with J gene TRBJ1-2, with 7 bases matching TRBD1. Germline lookup yields CDR1 LNHDA and CDR2 SQIVND (reference sequence). Trimming took 8 bases from V and 0 from J; bases not matched to a gene: 9. The CDR3 covers 15 residues.

The rearrangement joins TRBV15 to TRBJ2-7, with TRBD2 identical over 8 bases. From germline, CDR1 is LNHNV and CDR2 YYDKDF (reference sequence). The V gene end was trimmed by 0 bases and the J gene end by 7 bases; junction bases not matched to a gene: 2. This CDR3 spans 13 amino acids. The DNA for the CDR3 is TGTGCCACCAGCAGAGATCCGGGAGGGGAGCAGTACTTC. Protein sequence: CATSRDPGGEQYF.

This clone was seen at least ten times. The gene calls are TRBV30 and TRBJ2-7; D is undetermined. Germline lookup yields CDR1 GTSNPN and CDR2 SVGIG (reference sequence). V lost 4 bases, J lost 2 bases, and 6 bases lay in between. The CDR3 is 11 amino acids. CDR3 DNA: TGTGCCTGGACAGGAGCCTACGAGCAGTACTTC. Protein sequence: CAWTGAYEQYF.

The chain joins TRBV27 to TRBJ2-7; 9 bases are shared with TRBD1. Germline values: CDR1 MNHEY, CDR2 SMNVEV (reference sequence). The CDR3 is made up of 15 amino acids. V was clipped by 0 bases and J by 5 bases; unmatched bases: 5. The CDR3: CASSLSGTGFDEQYF. In nucleotides, the CDR3 is TGTGCCAGCAGTTTATCAGGGACAGGGTTCGACGAGCAGTACTTC.